The rows below give T cell receptor beta chains drawn from one sample of a study of blood T cell repertoires in COVID-19. Using immunoSEQ multiplex PCR, the repertoire was profiled, and TCRdb retains in-frame clones only, with some absent. Among 200,000 to 300,000 clones listed, approximately 80% were seen once. Sequencing was performed on peripheral blood. The source is a woman younger than 30 with acute or convalescent COVID-19. Each CDR3 is given with its conserved first and last residue. A D gene is named only where the DNA matches it firmly. Clone size is given for some rows only: seen once, a few or many times, or a class if the clone is expanded.

CDR3: CAWSVRDRGSGGYTF; DNA: TGTGCCTGGAGTGTAAGGGACAGGGGCTCTGGAGGCTACACCTTC; D: TRBD1; V: TRBV30; size: -; J: TRBJ1-2
CDR3: CASSQNLGVPYEQYF; DNA: TGCGCCAGCAGCCAGAACCTAGGGGTCCCCTACGAGCAGTACTTC; D: -; V: TRBV4-3; size: -; J: TRBJ2-7
CDR3: CASSQDPGRSGGGNTIYF; DNA: TGTGCCAGCAGCCAAGATCCGGGGCGGTCGGGGGGAGGAAACACCATATATTTT; D: -; V: TRBV3-1/TRBV3-2; size: -; J: TRBJ1-3
CDR3: CASSPDRGRQPQHF; DNA: TGTGCCAGCTCACCCGACAGGGGCAGGCAGCCCCAGCATTTT; D: TRBD1; V: TRBV18; size: -; J: TRBJ1-5
CDR3: CASYGGKAKNIQYF; DNA: TGTGCCAGCTATGGCGGGAAGGCCAAAAACATTCAGTACTTC; D: -; V: TRBV2; size: -; J: TRBJ2-4
CDR3: CASSPQRGYNEQFF; DNA: TGTGCCAGCTCACCCCAGCGGGGGTACAATGAGCAGTTCTTC; D: TRBD2; V: TRBV18; size: -; J: TRBJ2-1
CDR3: CASSVDNRGGVSPLHF; DNA: TGTGCCAGCAGCGTAGACAACAGGGGTGGGGTTTCACCCCTCCACTTT; D: TRBD1; V: TRBV9; size: -; J: TRBJ1-6
CDR3: CASSFDRKNIQYF; DNA: TGTGCCAGCAGTTTCGACAGAAAAAACATTCAGTACTTC; D: -; V: TRBV12-3/TRBV12-4; size: -; J: TRBJ2-4
CDR3: CASSQGWTGGNEKLFF; DNA: TGCGCCAGCAGCCAAGGGTGGACAGGGGGGAATGAAAAACTGTTTTTT; D: TRBD1; V: TRBV4-3; size: -; J: TRBJ1-4
CDR3: CASSLGGAGVSTDTQYF; DNA: TGTGCCAGCAGTTTAGGTGGGGCGGGAGTGAGCACAGATACGCAGTATTTT; D: TRBD2; V: TRBV28; size: -; J: TRBJ2-3
CDR3: CASRQITGIYQPQHF; DNA: TGTGCCAGCAGGCAAATTACAGGGATCTATCAGCCCCAGCATTTT; D: -; V: TRBV28; size: once; J: TRBJ1-5
CDR3: CASRPTLDYEQYF; DNA: TGTGCCAGCAGACCAACTCTAGACTACGAGCAGTACTTC; D: -; V: TRBV6-5; size: once; J: TRBJ2-7
CDR3: CASSLGRGNRYQETQYF; DNA: TGTGCCAGCAGCTTAGGTCGGGGAAATAGGTACCAAGAGACCCAGTACTTC; D: -; V: TRBV7-3; size: -; J: TRBJ2-5
CDR3: CASTSPGTEAFF; DNA: TGTGCCAGCACCTCCCCCGGCACTGAAGCTTTCTTT; D: -; V: TRBV27; size: -; J: TRBJ1-1
CDR3: CASSLNRDINQPQHF; DNA: TGTGCCAGCAGCTTAAACAGGGACATTAATCAGCCCCAGCATTTT; D: -; V: TRBV7-2; size: once; J: TRBJ1-5